What follows describes a single T cell receptor beta chain. Germline V gene data show CDR1 as SQVTM and CDR2 as ANQGSEA. V dropped 4 bases and J dropped 4 bases, with 13 bases sitting between them. The CDR3 has 13 amino acids. A sample-barcoded 5' primer and a J-beta primer mix were used in a second PCR of roughly 6 to 11 cycles. MiXCR, run by TCRdb on the 5' RACE reads, gives a single entry per CDR3 protein. The repertoire includes some 890,000 distinct CDR3 sequences, roughly 29% of them detected once, and 10% to 13% sits in the top ten. The sample belongs to a study of blood T cells in healthy people across ages. Separately, the same data were catalogued under a study of T cells of mothers and their children.

The sequence derives from a woman between 40 and 55 years old in good health. V usage is TRBV29-1 and J usage is TRBJ1-2; D possibly corresponds to TRBD1 (5 bases). The specimen was blood. CDR3 residues: CSVGGGQGYGYTF. CDR3 DNA sequence: TGCAGCGTTGGGGGAGGGCAGGGCTATGGCTACACCTTC.